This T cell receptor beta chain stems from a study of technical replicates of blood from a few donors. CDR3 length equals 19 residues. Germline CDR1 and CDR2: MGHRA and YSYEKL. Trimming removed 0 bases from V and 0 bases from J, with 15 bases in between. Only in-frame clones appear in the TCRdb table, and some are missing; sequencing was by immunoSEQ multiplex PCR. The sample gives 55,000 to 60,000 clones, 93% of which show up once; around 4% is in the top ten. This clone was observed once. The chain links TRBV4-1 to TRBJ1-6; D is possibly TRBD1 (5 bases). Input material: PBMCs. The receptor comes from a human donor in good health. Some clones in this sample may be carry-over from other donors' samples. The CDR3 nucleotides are TGCGCCAGCAGCCAAGATTACCGAAGACAGAGCTCCTATAATTCACCCCTCCACTTT. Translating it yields CASSQDYRRQSSYNSPLHF.